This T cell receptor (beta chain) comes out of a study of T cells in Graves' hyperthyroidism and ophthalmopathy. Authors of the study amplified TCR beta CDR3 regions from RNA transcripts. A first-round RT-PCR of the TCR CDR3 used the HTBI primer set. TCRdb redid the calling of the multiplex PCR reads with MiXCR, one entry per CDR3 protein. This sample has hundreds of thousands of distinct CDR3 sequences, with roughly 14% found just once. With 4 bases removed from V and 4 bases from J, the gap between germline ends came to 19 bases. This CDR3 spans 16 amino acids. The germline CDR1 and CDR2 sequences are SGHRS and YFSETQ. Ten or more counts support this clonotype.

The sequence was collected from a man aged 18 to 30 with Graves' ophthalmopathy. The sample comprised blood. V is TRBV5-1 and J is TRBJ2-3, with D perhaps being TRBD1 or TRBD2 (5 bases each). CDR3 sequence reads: CASSKGSSPRSDTQYF. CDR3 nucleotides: TGCGCCAGCAGCAAGGGGTCTAGCCCAAGATCAGATACGCAGTATTTT.